These 19 T cell receptor beta chains were all obtained from the same sample, sequenced in a study of blood T cell repertoires in COVID-19. Generated by immunoSEQ multiplex PCR, the TCRdb table keeps only in-frame clones and is missing some. The table lists 130,000 to 150,000 clones, more than 80% of them singletons. Sequencing was carried out using peripheral blood. The receptors were sampled from a human donor with acute or convalescent COVID-19. The donor label of this sample is uncertain.

The chain couples TRBV4-1 to TRBJ1-6; possible D gene TRBD1, 5 bases. CDR3 length: 16 residues. Germline V CDR1 and CDR2: MGHRA, YSYEKL. V was clipped by 2 bases and J by 7 bases, with 15 bases between them. This CDR3 is CASSQISDKVNSPLHF. The CDR3, as DNA: TGCGCCAGCAGCCAAATCTCGGACAAAGTAAATTCACCCCTCCACTTT.

V usage is TRBV4-1 and J usage is TRBJ1-1, with unresolved D. Looked up from germline, CDR1 is MGHRA and CDR2 is YSYEKL. The CDR3 is 15 residues long. V lost 0 bases to trimming and J lost 2 bases, with 10 bases between them. The CDR3 DNA is TGCGCCAGCAGCCAAGAGTGGCCCTTAAACACTGAAGCTTTCTTT. This encodes CASSQEWPLNTEAFF.

The chain employs TRBV7-6 and TRBJ2-3, with 9 bases aligning to TRBD1. Trimming removed 8 bases from V and 3 bases from J; junction bases left unmatched: 12. This CDR3 is 16 amino acids long. The germline CDR1 and CDR2 sequences are SGHVS and FNYEAQ. In nucleotides, the CDR3 is TGTGCCAGCGGAACTTCGGACAGGGGTTTAACAGATACGCAGTATTTT. It encodes CASGTSDRGLTDTQYF.

The rearrangement joins TRBV5-1 to TRBJ1-4, with no clear D. Trimming stripped 3 bases from V and 0 bases from J, with 6 bases between. This CDR3 has 14 amino acids. The germline gives CDR1 SGHRS, CDR2 YFSETQ. CDR3 protein: CASSWQSTNEKLFF. In DNA form, the CDR3 reads TGCGCCAGCAGCTGGCAGTCAACTAATGAAAAACTGTTTTTT.

A remark on this clone: It is unclear where the CDR3 begins or ends on the DNA, so no DNA is shown, and the CDR3 is as TCRdb lists it. The V gene is TRBV12-3 or TRBV12-4, the J gene TRBJ1-1. The CDR3 adds up to 13 amino acids, both ends counted. CDR3 amino acids: CASSAVLGGEAFF.

The J gene is TRBJ2-1, the V gene TRBV29-1, with 8 bases matching TRBD2. Germline V gene data show CDR1 as SQVTM and CDR2 as ANQGSEA. V lost 3 bases, J lost 2 bases, and 3 bases stayed unmatched. CDR3 length: 14 residues. CDR3 amino acids: CSVELAGPYNEQFF. CDR3 in DNA: TGCAGCGTTGAGTTAGCGGGGCCCTACAATGAGCAGTTCTTC.

The chain recombines TRBV14 with TRBJ1-1; possible D gene TRBD1, 6 bases. The V gene lost 1 base and the J gene lost 6 bases, with 15 bases spanning the gap. This CDR3 spans 15 amino acids. CDR1 is SGHDN, CDR2 FVKESK, per germline. The CDR3 bases are TGTGCCAGCAGCCAAGTAGGAGGGGGAGGGGCTGAAGCTTTCTTT. Amino acids: CASSQVGGGGAEAFF.

This chain uses TRBV5-1 with TRBJ2-7, with D maybe TRBD1 (5 bases). The CDR3 length is 13 residues. Germline CDR1 is SGHRS and CDR2 is YFSETQ. V was trimmed by 2 bases and J by 2 bases, leaving 8 bases between them. Here the CDR3 reads CASSFDRTYEQYF. CDR3 sequence (DNA): TGCGCCAGCAGCTTTGACAGAACCTACGAGCAGTACTTC.

V usage is TRBV5-6 and J usage is TRBJ1-2; 7 nucleotides line up with TRBD1. Germline loops: CDR1 SGHDT, CDR2 YYEEEE. There are 15 residues in the CDR3. V shed 0 bases, J shed 4 bases, and the junction held 6 bases outside the gene matches. Here the CDR3 reads CASSLEVRGVYGYTF. DNA for the CDR3: TGTGCCAGCAGCTTGGAGGTCAGGGGGGTCTATGGCTACACCTTC.

The rearrangement links TRBV3-1 (or the pseudogene TRBV3-2) to TRBJ1-5; 7 bases fit TRBD1. In germline, CDR1 is LGHDT, CDR2 YNNKEL (reference sequence). This CDR3 has 13 residues. V trimming: 5 bases; J trimming: 4 bases; junction bases outside the gene matches: 2. Written as DNA, the CDR3 is TGTGCCAGCAGCATCAGGGGGAATCAGCCCCAGCATTTT. Its protein product is CASSIRGNQPQHF.

This clone was detected only a few times. The gene calls are TRBV6-5 and TRBJ2-2, with D possibly TRBD2 on 6 matching bases. The CDR3 is 13 residues long. Per germline, CDR1 MNHEY and CDR2 SVGAGI. V was shortened by 10 bases and J by 0 bases, with 9 bases between the two germline ends. CDR3 DNA sequence: TGTGCCACCCGGGGGACGAACACCGGGGAGCTGTTTTTT. This gives the protein CATRGTNTGELFF.

This chain joins TRBV5-1 and TRBJ2-1, with 10 bases aligning to TRBD2. Losses at the gene ends were 4 bases for V and 0 bases for J; bases not matched to a gene: 16. The CDR3 has 20 residues. CDR1 SGHRS and CDR2 YFSETQ come from the germline V gene. CDR3 residues: CASSPPWVAGGLSSYNEQFF. Here the CDR3 DNA reads TGCGCCAGCAGCCCCCCCTGGGTAGCGGGGGGCCTAAGCTCCTACAATGAGCAGTTCTTC.

This clone was counted a few times. The V call is TRBV6-4, the J call TRBJ1-1; possible D gene TRBD1, 6 bases. Germline V gene lookup returns CDR1 MRHNA and CDR2 SNTAGT. The length of the CDR3 is 14 residues. V gave up 6 bases and J gave up 6 bases, with 17 bases separating them. The DNA of the CDR3 is TGTGCCAGCAGCCCGGGACCAGGGGCGGCTGAAGCTTTCTTT. Protein: CASSPGPGAAEAFF.

The chain is built from TRBV2 and TRBJ2-1; maybe TRBD2 (5 bases). The CDR3 has 14 amino acids. The V and J ends lost 10 bases and 0 bases respectively, with 13 bases between them. CDR1 and CDR2 (germline): SNHLY, FYNNEI. As DNA, the CDR3 is TGTGCCACCTCTCCGGGGAGCTCCTACAATGAGCAGTTCTTC. Its translation is CATSPGSSYNEQFF.

V and J are TRBV18 and TRBJ2-7; 8 bases are a match to TRBD2. Germline V gives CDR1 KGHSH, CDR2 LQKENI. The J segment lost 6 bases and the V segment lost 2 bases, leaving 0 bases of the junction unmatched. The CDR3 consists of 12 residues. As DNA, the CDR3 is TGTGCCAGCTCACCAGCGGGGGGCGAGCAGTACGTC. It is translated as CASSPAGGEQYV.

This chain joins TRBV29-1 and TRBJ2-3, with 11 nucleotides matching TRBD2. Germline CDR1 reads SQVTM; CDR2 reads ANQGSEA. Trimming took 4 bases from V and 6 from J; bases not matched to a gene: 3. The CDR3 has 13 amino acids. The CDR3 region is CSVGLAGKDTQYF. The CDR3 bases are TGCAGCGTTGGACTAGCGGGGAAGGATACGCAGTATTTT.

The gene calls are TRBV24-1 and TRBJ2-3, with D perhaps TRBD1 (7 bases). Trimming stripped 7 bases from V and 11 bases from J, with 18 bases between. This CDR3 is built from 13 residues. Germline CDR1 and CDR2: KGHDR and SFDVKD. The CDR3 region is CATRSGSGQKQYF. CDR3 coding DNA: TGTGCCACCAGGAGCGGGTCGGGACAGAAGCAGTATTTT.

The chain joins TRBV6-2 or TRBV6-3 to TRBJ1-4; the D is unclear. V dropped 2 bases and J dropped 6 bases, with 7 bases sitting between them. Germline V gene data show CDR1 as MNHEY and CDR2 as SVGEGT. The CDR3 runs to 13 residues. DNA of the CDR3: TGTGCCAGCAGTTACCTGCAGGATGAAAAACTGTTTTTT. Its translation is CASSYLQDEKLFF.

The table lists this clone with a count of one. J is TRBJ1-1 and V is TRBV5-5; no clear D gene. There are 14 residues in the CDR3. Germline CDR1 reads SGHKS; CDR2 reads YYEKEE (reference sequence). The V and J ends lost 4 bases and 6 bases respectively, with 16 bases between them. The CDR3 is CASSLGLTTPEAFF. The CDR3 DNA follows: TGTGCCAGCAGCCTAGGACTGACGACCCCTGAAGCTTTCTTT.